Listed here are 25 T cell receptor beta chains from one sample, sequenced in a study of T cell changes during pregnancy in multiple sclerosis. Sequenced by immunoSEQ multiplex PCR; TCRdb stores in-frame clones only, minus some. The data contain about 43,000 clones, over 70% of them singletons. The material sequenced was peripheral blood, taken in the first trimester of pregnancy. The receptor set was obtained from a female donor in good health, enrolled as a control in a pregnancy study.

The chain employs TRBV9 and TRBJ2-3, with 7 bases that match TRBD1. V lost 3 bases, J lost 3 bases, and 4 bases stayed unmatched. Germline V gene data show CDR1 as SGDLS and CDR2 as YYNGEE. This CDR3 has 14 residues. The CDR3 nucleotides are TGTGCCAGCAGCGCAGGGGGTGGGACAGATACGCAGTATTTT. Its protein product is CASSAGGGTDTQYF.

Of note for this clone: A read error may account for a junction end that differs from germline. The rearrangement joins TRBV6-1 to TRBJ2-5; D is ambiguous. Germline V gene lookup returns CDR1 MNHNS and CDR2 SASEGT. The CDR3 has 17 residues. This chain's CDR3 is CATSEVGSSRFAETQYF. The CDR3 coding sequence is TGTGCCACCAGTGAAGTGGGTAGCTCGCGCTTCGCAGAGACCCAGTACTTC.

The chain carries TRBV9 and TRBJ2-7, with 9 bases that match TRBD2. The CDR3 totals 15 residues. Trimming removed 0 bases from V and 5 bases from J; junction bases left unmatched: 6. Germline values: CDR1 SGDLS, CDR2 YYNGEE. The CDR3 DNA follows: TGTGCCAGCAGCGTAGCGGGTATAGCGGGGGACGAGCAGTACTTC. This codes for CASSVAGIAGDEQYF.

CDR3: CASSPPDRESYNEQFF. CDR3 DNA sequence: TGCGCCAGCAGCCCGCCGGACAGGGAATCCTACAATGAGCAGTTCTTC. The chain couples TRBV5-1 to TRBJ2-1; TRBD1 matches at 8 bases. Germline V gene lookup returns CDR1 SGHRS and CDR2 YFSETQ. V lost 4 bases, J lost 1 base, and 7 bases stayed unmatched. The length of the CDR3 is 16 residues.

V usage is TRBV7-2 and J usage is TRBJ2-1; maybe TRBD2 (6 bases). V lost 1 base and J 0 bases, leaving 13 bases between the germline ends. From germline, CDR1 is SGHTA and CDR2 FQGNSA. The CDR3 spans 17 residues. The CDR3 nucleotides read TGTGCCAGCAGCTTAGTCCTAGCGCTGAGCTCCTACAATGAGCAGTTCTTC. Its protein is CASSLVLALSSYNEQFF.

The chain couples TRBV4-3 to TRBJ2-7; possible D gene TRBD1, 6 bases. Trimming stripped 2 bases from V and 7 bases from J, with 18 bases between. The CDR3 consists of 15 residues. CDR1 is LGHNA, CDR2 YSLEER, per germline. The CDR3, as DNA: TGCGCCAGCAGCCAAAGGCCTGGGACAACGTGGGAGCAGTACTTC. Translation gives CASSQRPGTTWEQYF.

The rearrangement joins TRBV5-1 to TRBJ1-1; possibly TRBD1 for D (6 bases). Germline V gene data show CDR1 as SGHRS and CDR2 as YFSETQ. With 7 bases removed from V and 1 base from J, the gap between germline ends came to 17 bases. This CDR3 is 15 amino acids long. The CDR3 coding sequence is TGCGCCAGCCGACAGGAAACCCTGGGGAACACTGAAGCTTTCTTT. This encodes CASRQETLGNTEAFF.

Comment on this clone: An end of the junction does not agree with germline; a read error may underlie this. The CDR3 DNA sequence: TGCGCCAGCAGCAAAGAGGAGAGGGAAGGGCCCTACGAGCAGTACTTC. This translates into CASSKEEREGPYEQYF. The chain uses TRBV4-3 and TRBJ2-7; a weak D match, TRBD2 (5 bases). The CDR3 sequence is 16 residues long. The germline CDR1 and CDR2 sequences are LGHNA and YSLEER.

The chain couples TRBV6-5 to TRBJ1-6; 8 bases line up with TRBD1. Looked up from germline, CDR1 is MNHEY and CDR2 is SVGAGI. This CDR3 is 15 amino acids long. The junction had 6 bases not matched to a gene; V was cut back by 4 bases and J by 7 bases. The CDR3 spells CASSFRTGKNSPLHF. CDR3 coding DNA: TGTGCCAGCAGTTTCCGGACAGGGAAGAATTCACCCCTCCACTTT.

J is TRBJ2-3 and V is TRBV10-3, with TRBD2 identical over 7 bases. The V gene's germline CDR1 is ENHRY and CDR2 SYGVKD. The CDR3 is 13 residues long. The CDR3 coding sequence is TGTGCTTCCGGGGCGGGGGGCACAGATACGCAGTATTTT. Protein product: CASGAGGTDTQYF.

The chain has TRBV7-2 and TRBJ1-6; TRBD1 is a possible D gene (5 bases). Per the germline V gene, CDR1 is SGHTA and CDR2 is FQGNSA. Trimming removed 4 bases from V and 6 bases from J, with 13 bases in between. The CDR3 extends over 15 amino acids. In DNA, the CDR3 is TGTGCCAGCAGCTCCCAGGGCCTAATTAATTCACCCCTCCACTTT. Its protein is CASSSQGLINSPLHF.

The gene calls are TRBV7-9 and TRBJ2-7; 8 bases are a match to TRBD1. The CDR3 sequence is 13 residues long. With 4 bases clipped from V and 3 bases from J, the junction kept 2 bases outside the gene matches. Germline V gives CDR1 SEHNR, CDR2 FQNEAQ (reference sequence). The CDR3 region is CASSSTGVYEQYF. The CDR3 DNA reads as TGTGCCAGCAGCTCGACAGGGGTCTACGAGCAGTACTTC.

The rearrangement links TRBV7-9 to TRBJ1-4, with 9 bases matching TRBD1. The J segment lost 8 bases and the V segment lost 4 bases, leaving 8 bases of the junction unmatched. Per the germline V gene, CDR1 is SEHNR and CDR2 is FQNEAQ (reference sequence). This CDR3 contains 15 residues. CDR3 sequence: CASSSYRGQGEKLFF. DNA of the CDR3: TGTGCCAGCAGCTCTTACAGGGGGCAGGGCGAAAAACTGTTTTTT.

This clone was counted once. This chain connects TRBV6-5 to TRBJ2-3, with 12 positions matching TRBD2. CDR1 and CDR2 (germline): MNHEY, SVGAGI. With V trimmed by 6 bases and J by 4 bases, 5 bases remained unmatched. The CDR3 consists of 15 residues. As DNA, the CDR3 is TGTGCCAGCAGCCCTCGACTAGCGGGGGCAGATACGCAGTATTTT. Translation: CASSPRLAGADTQYF.

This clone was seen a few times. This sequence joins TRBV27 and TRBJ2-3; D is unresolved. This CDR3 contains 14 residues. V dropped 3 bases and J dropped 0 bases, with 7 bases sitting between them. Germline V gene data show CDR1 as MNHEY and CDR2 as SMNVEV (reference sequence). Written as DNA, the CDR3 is TGTGCCAGCAGTTTTACGGTCAGCACAGATACGCAGTATTTT. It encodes CASSFTVSTDTQYF.

The CDR3 region has the DNA TGTGCCAGCAGCCCCTCGGCGGGGGAAGAGACCCAGTACTTC. Its translation: CASSPSAGEETQYF. This chain connects TRBV11-2 to TRBJ2-5; 7 nucleotides match TRBD2. Germline values: CDR1 SGHAT, CDR2 FQNNGV. The CDR3 is made up of 14 amino acids. Trimming took 5 bases from V and 3 from J; bases not matched to a gene: 6.

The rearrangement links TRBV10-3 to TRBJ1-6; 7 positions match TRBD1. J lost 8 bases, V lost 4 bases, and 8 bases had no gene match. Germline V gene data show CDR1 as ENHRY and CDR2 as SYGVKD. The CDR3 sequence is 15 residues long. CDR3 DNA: TGTGCCATCAGTGGACAGGGCCCTATGGATTCACCCCTCCACTTT. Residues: CAISGQGPMDSPLHF.

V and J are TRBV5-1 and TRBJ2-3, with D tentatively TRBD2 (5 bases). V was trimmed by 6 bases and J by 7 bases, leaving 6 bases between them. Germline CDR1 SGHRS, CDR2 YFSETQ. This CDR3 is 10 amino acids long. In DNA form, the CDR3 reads TGCGCCAGCACCGGGAATACGCAGTATTTT. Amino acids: CASTGNTQYF.

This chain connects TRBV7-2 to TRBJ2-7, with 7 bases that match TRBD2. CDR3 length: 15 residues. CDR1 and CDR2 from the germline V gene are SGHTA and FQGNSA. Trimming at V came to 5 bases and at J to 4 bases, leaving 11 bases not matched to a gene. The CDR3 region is CASSPSPSGYYEQYF. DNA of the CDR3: TGTGCCAGCAGCCCGTCGCCTAGCGGATATTACGAGCAGTACTTC.

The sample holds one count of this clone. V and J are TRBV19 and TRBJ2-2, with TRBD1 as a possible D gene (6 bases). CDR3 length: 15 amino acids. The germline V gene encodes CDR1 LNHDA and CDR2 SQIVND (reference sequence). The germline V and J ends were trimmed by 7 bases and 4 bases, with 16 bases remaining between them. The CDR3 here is CASNGQGLPTGELFF. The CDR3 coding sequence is TGTGCCAGTAACGGCCAGGGGCTTCCCACCGGGGAGCTGTTTTTT.

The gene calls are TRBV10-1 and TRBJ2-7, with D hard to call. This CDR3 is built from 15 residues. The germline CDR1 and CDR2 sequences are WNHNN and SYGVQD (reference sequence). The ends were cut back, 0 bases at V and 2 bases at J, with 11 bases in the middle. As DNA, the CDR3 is TGCGCCAGCAGTGAGTCACTAACCGCTACCTACGAGCAGTACTTC. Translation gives CASSESLTATYEQYF.

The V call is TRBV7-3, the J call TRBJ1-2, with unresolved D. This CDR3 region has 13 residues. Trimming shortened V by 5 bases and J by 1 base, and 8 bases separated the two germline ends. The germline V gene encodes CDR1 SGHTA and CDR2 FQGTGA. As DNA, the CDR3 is TGTGCCAGCAGCGCCGGGAGTAACTATGGCTACACCTTC. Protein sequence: CASSAGSNYGYTF. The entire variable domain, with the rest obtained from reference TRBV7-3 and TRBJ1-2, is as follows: GAGVSQTPSNKVTEKGKYVELRCDPISGHTALYWYRQSLGQGPEFLIYFQGTGAADDSGLPNDRFFAVRPEGSVSTLKIQRTERGDSAVYLCASSAGSNYGYTFGSGTRLTVV.

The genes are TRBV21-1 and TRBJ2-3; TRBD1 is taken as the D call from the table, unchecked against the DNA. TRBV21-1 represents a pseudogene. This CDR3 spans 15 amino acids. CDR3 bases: TGTGCCAGCAGCAAGGACAGGGAGAGGTCAGATACGCAGTATTTT. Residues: CASSKDRERSDTQYF.

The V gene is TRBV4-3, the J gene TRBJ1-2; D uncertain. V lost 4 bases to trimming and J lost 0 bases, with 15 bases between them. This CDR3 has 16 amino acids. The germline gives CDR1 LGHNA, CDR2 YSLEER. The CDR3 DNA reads TGCGCCAGCAGCCGATCTCCAAGCGAGTCTAACTATGGCTACACCTTC. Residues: CASSRSPSESNYGYTF.

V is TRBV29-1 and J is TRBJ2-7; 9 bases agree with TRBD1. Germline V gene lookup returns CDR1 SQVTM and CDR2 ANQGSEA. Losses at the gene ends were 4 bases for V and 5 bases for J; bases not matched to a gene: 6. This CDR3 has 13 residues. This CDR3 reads CSVGRTGDNEQYF. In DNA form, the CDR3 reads TGCAGCGTTGGGCGGACAGGGGATAACGAGCAGTACTTC.